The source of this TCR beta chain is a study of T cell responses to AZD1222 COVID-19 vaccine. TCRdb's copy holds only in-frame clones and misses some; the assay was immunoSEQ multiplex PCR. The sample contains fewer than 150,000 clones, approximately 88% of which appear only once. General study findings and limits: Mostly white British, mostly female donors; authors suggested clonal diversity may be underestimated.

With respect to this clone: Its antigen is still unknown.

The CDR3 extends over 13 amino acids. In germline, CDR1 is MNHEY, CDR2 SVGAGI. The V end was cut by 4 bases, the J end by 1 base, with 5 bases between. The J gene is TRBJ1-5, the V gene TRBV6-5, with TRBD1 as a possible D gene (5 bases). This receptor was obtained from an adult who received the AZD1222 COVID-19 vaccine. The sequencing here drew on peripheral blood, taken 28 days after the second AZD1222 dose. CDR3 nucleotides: TGTGCCAGCAGTTGGGACAGCAATCAGCCCCAGCATTTT. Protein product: CASSWDSNQPQHF.